This T cell receptor beta chain appears in the sequencing data of a study of blood T cells in healthy people across ages. Sample-barcoded 5' priming and a J-beta primer mix drove a second PCR of about 6 to 12 cycles. TCRdb re-derived calls from the 5' RACE reads in MiXCR, one entry per CDR3 protein. The sample comprises about 1,500,000 distinct CDR3 sequences, over 25% of which are singletons, and 7% to 9% rests with the top ten. V shed 3 bases, J shed 7 bases, and the junction held 7 bases outside the gene matches. Germline CDR1 and CDR2: LGHNA and YSLEER. CDR3 size: 14 residues. The specimen sequenced was blood. This rearrangement joins TRBV4-3 to TRBJ2-7; 9 positions agree with TRBD1. The receptor comes from a woman between 25 and 40 years old in good health. Here the CDR3 reads CASSHLQGAGEQYF. The CDR3 DNA follows: TGCGCCAGCAGCCATTTACAGGGGGCAGGGGAGCAGTACTTC.